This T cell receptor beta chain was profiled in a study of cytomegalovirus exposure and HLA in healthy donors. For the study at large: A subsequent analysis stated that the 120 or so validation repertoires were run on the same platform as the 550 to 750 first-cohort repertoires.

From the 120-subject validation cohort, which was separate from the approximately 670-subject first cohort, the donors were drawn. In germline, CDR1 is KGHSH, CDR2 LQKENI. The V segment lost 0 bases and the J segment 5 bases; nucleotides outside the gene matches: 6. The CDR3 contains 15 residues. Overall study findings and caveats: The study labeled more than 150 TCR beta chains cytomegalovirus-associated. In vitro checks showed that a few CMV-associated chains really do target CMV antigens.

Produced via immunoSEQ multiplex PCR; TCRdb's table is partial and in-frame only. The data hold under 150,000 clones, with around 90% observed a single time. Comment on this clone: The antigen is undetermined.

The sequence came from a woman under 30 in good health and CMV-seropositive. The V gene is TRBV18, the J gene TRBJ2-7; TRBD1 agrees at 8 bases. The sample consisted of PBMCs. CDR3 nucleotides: TGTGCCAGCTCACCACCCGTGGGCAGGGGGCACGAGCAGTACTTC. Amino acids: CASSPPVGRGHEQYF.